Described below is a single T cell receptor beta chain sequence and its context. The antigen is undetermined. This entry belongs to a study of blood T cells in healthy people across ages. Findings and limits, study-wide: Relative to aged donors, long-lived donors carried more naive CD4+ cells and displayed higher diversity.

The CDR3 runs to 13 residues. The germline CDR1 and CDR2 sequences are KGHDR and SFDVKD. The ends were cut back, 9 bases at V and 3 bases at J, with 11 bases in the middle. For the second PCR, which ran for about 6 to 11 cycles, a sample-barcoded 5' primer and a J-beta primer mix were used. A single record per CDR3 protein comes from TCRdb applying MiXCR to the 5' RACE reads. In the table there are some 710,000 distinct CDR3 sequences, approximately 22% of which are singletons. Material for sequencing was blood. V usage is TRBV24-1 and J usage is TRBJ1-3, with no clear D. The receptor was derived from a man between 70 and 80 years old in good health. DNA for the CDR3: TGTGCCACCGCTGCCAGTGGTGGAAACACCATATATTTT. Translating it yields CATAASGGNTIYF.